The subject of this entry is one T cell receptor (beta chain). The antigen remains unidentified. The sample belongs to a study of T cell responses to AZD1222 COVID-19 vaccine. Study-wide points: Among the donors, most were white British and more were female, and clonal diversity was possibly underestimated. Repertoires were obtained solely post-peak T cell response.

TCRdb keeps only in-frame clones here, not all; method: immunoSEQ multiplex PCR. This sample yields 130,000 to 150,000 clones, of which more than 75% are seen a single time; 3.5% to 5% belongs to the top ten. Germline V lookup: CDR1 SGHAT, CDR2 FQNNGV. Trimming shortened V by 5 bases and J by 0 bases, and 10 bases separated the two germline ends. The CDR3 spans 15 residues. The clonotype originates from an adult in good health. The chain links TRBV11-2 to TRBJ1-4; D gene uncertain. The specimen comprised peripheral blood, sampled on day 0 of MenACWY control vaccination. In nucleotides, the CDR3 is TGTGCCAGCAGCGCCGGGGTTGCAACTAATGAAAAACTGTTTTTT. Its protein product is CASSAGVATNEKLFF. Using reference TRBV11-2 and TRBJ1-4 for the parts outside the CDR3, the full variable domain is EAGVAQSPRYKIIEKRQSVAFWCNPISGHATLYWYQQILGQGPKLLIQFQNNGVVDDSQLPKDRFSAERLKGVDSTLKIQPAKLEDSAVYLCASSAGVATNEKLFFGSGTQLSVL.